This T cell receptor (beta chain) was found in a study of tumor T cells in aggressive B-cell lymphoma. The table came from immunoSEQ multiplex PCR; TCRdb's copy has only in-frame clones and leaves some out. Of about 2,700 clones listed, roughly 85% are singletons. The clonotype was recovered from an adult with diffuse large B cell lymphoma. Some clones in this sample may be carry-over from other donors' samples. The specimen sequenced was tumor tissue.

The CDR3 nucleotides are TGTGCCACCGATACAGGGGGGACTGAAGCTTTCTTT. This translates into CATDTGGTEAFF. The V and J genes are TRBV19 and TRBJ1-1; TRBD1 matches at 8 bases. V lost 10 bases and J lost 5; bases outside the gene matches: 6. Germline V gene data show CDR1 as LNHDA and CDR2 as SQIVND (reference sequence). The CDR3 extends over 12 amino acids.